Listed here is a single T cell receptor beta chain. Its specificity is unknown. Documented treatment: around 19 received Ad26.COV2.S at low or high dose, single or two shots; a few received placebo; per-sample allocation not given. Day 63 after the first injection of vaccine or placebo was the sampling time. An Ad26 vector expressing Wuhan-strain SARS-CoV-2 spike constituted the vaccine. From germline, CDR1 is SQVTM and CDR2 ANQGSEA. The CDR3 has 14 residues. V dropped 2 bases and J dropped 4 bases, with 13 bases sitting between them. Clones were read by immunoSEQ multiplex PCR, and TCRdb kept only the in-frame ones, dropping some. The sample has about half a million clones; 89% are singletons. This sample is part of a study of Ad26.COV2.S vaccination and SARS-CoV-2 variants. Study-level background: Trial arm assignment for the donor was COV1001 Ad26.COV2.S. Recipients of Ad26.COV2.S got it intramuscularly, once or twice 56 days apart.

General observations from the study: Substantial breadth was reportedly displayed by spike-specific CD8+ and CD4+ T cell responses after vaccination.

The receptor's source is a person aged 18 to 59 who received the Ad26.COV2.S COVID-19 vaccine or a placebo. The chain carries TRBV29-1 and TRBJ2-3; D perhaps matches TRBD1 (5 bases). The source was peripheral blood, collected in a trial of Ad26.COV2.S vaccine versus placebo. The CDR3 region has the DNA TGCAGCGTTGAAACAGGCCTCCCCCCAGATACGCAGTATTTT. This codes for CSVETGLPPDTQYF.